What follows are 16 T cell receptor beta chains derived from one specimen sequenced in a study of graft-versus-host responses after intestinal transplantation. The protocol was immunoSEQ multiplex PCR, while the TCRdb copy is restricted to in-frame clones and leaves out a portion. The table includes around 21,000 clones, about a third detected once. Sequencing used alloreactive CD4+ T cells from a mixed lymphocyte reaction culture, obtained before transplantation. Specified subset: CFSE-low proliferating T cells sorted from roughly six-day pre-transplant mixed lymphocyte reaction (GvH or HvG direction). Every receptor here comes from a human patient who was an organ donor for intestinal transplantation.

J is TRBJ2-3 and V is TRBV5-1, with 9 bases that match TRBD1. Germline V gene lookup returns CDR1 SGHRS and CDR2 YFSETQ. The CDR3 extends over 14 amino acids. Trimming removed 4 bases from V and 4 bases from J; junction bases left unmatched: 4. CDR3 nucleotides: TGCGCCAGCAGCCCCGACAGGGGGTCAGATACGCAGTATTTT. This sequence encodes CASSPDRGSDTQYF.

This clone was counted between two and nine times. The J gene is TRBJ2-3, the V gene TRBV28, with D possibly being TRBD1 or TRBD2 (6 bases each). The V and J ends lost 2 bases and 6 bases respectively, with 15 bases between them. The CDR3 is 15 residues long. Germline V gene lookup returns CDR1 MDHEN and CDR2 SYDVKM. CDR3 protein: CASSLRGDWADTQYF. CDR3 bases: TGTGCCAGCAGTTTAAGGGGGGACTGGGCGGATACGCAGTATTTT. Full variable domain (remainder filled in from reference TRBV28 and TRBJ2-3): DVKVTQSSRYLVKRTGEKVFLECVQDMDHENMFWYRQDPGLGLRLIYFSYDVKMKEKGDIPEGYSVSREKKERFSLILESASTNQTSMYLCASSLRGDWADTQYFGPGTRLTVL.

The CDR3: CASSSAVEETQYF. CDR3 DNA: TGTGCCAGCAGCTCCGCAGTAGAAGAGACCCAGTACTTC. The chain combines TRBV5-6 with TRBJ2-5; no clear D. The CDR3 runs to 13 residues. The V end was cut by 3 bases, the J end by 3 bases, with 9 bases between. CDR1 and CDR2 from the germline V gene are SGHDT and YYEEEE.

This sequence joins TRBV18 and TRBJ2-5; no definite D call. V shed 2 bases and J shed 4 bases, with 8 bases lying between them. Germline-derived CDR1 and CDR2 are KGHSH and LQKENI. The CDR3 has 13 amino acids. The CDR3 DNA reads as TGTGCCAGCTCACCAGGAGACTTAGAGACCCAGTACTTC. It specifies CASSPGDLETQYF.

The V and J genes are TRBV29-1 and TRBJ2-7; D is uncertain. The CDR3 is 15 amino acids. Germline CDR1 SQVTM, CDR2 ANQGSEA. Deletions cut 2 bases from V and 2 bases from J, with 16 bases between. CDR3 nucleotides: TGCAGCGTTGAAAGCTGCTCGCCGGAGACCTACGAGCAGTACTTC. This codes for CSVESCSPETYEQYF.

DNA of the CDR3: TGTGCCATCAGTGAAGGGCAGCTACCAGATACGCAGTATTTT. Amino acid sequence: CAISEGQLPDTQYF. This chain joins TRBV10-3 and TRBJ2-3; no reliable D call. V was cut by 3 bases and J by 4 bases, with 11 bases left in between. CDR1 ENHRY and CDR2 SYGVKD come from the germline V gene. The CDR3 runs to 14 residues.

CDR3 coding DNA: TGTGCCAGCAGCCATAGACAGGGGGCCGATACGCAGTATTTT. Its protein is CASSHRQGADTQYF. V usage is TRBV28 and J usage is TRBJ2-3; 10 bases map to TRBD1. The CDR3 has 14 residues. J lost 6 bases, V lost 6 bases, and 6 bases had no gene match. Germline V lookup: CDR1 MDHEN, CDR2 SYDVKM. The full variable domain, in which reference TRBV28 and TRBJ2-3 provide the parts outside the CDR3, is DVKVTQSSRYLVKRTGEKVFLECVQDMDHENMFWYRQDPGLGLRLIYFSYDVKMKEKGDIPEGYSVSREKKERFSLILESASTNQTSMYLCASSHRQGADTQYFGPGTRLTVL.

The V gene is TRBV21-1, the J gene TRBJ1-5. TRBV21-1 is a documented pseudogene. The CDR3 runs to 14 residues. The CDR3 DNA follows: TGTGCCAGCAGGATCTTCCAGGGAGATCAGCCCCAGCATTTT. Translation: CASRIFQGDQPQHF.

V is TRBV9 and J is TRBJ1-2; no definite D call. The CDR3 runs 14 residues. The V gene lost 3 bases and the J gene lost 6 bases, with 15 bases spanning the gap. Per germline, CDR1 SGDLS and CDR2 YYNGEE. CDR3 in amino acids: CASSAPPLRDGYTF. Written as DNA, the CDR3 is TGTGCCAGCAGCGCACCGCCGCTTCGGGATGGCTACACCTTC. Drawing the rest from reference TRBV9 and TRBJ1-2, the complete variable domain is DSGVTQTPKHLITATGQRVTLRCSPRSGDLSVYWYQQSLDQGLQFLIQYYNGEERAKGNILERFSAQQFPDLHSELNLSSLELGDSALYFCASSAPPLRDGYTFGSGTRLTVV.

The chain is built from TRBV9 and TRBJ2-5; TRBD2 is a possible D gene (6 bases). The germline V and J ends were trimmed by 0 bases and 2 bases, with 14 bases remaining between them. The CDR3 is 16 amino acids. The germline gives CDR1 SGDLS, CDR2 YYNGEE. The CDR3 here is CASSVAPSATQETQYF. CDR3 coding DNA: TGTGCCAGCAGCGTAGCCCCTAGCGCAACTCAAGAGACCCAGTACTTC.

CDR3 sequence reads: CASSHSGQGRDYEQYF. The CDR3 region has the DNA TGCGCCAGCAGCCATTCGGGACAGGGGCGGGACTACGAGCAGTACTTC. The rearrangement joins TRBV5-1 to TRBJ2-7, with 10 bases matching TRBD1. V lost 4 bases to trimming and J lost 3 bases; unmatched junction nucleotides: 10. The CDR3 runs to 16 residues. The germline V gene has CDR1 SGHRS and CDR2 YFSETQ.

J is TRBJ2-3 and V is TRBV18, with unresolved D. V dropped 2 bases and J dropped 9 bases, with 12 bases sitting between them. Per the germline V gene, CDR1 is KGHSH and CDR2 is LQKENI. The CDR3 consists of 13 residues. In DNA, the CDR3 is TGTGCCAGCTCACCAGGAGTTGAGTGGACGCAGTATTTT. Amino acid sequence: CASSPGVEWTQYF.

This clone has more than one count but fewer than ten. V is TRBV9 and J is TRBJ2-2; TRBD2 is a possible D gene (5 bases). The CDR3 runs 15 residues. The V end lost 3 bases, the J end lost 5 bases, and 14 bases lay between the germline ends. The V gene's germline CDR1 is SGDLS and CDR2 YYNGEE. CDR3 sequence (DNA): TGTGCCAGCAGCGAAGGAGCGGCATCGACCGGGGAGCTGTTTTTT. This codes for CASSEGAASTGELFF.

The table lists this clone with a few counts. The V and J genes are TRBV19 and TRBJ1-2; D ambiguous. This CDR3 has 13 amino acids. The ends were cut back, 3 bases at V and 4 bases at J, with 9 bases in the middle. Germline CDR1 and CDR2: LNHDA and SQIVND (reference sequence). The CDR3 spells CASSIAGPYGYTF. CDR3 nucleotide sequence: TGTGCCAGTAGTATCGCAGGCCCCTATGGCTACACCTTC. The full variable domain, its missing parts supplied by reference TRBV19 and TRBJ1-2, is DGGITQSPKYLFRKEGQNVTLSCEQNLNHDAMYWYRQDPGQGLRLIYYSQIVNDFQKGDIAEGYSVSREKKESFPLTVTSAQKNPTAFYLCASSIAGPYGYTFGSGTRLTVV.

The chain is built from TRBV28 and TRBJ1-5; D unclear. V gave up 3 bases and J gave up 1 base, with 4 bases separating them. The CDR3 is 13 residues long. Per germline, CDR1 MDHEN and CDR2 SYDVKM. The CDR3 sequence: CASSFTSNQPQHF. The CDR3 DNA is TGTGCCAGCAGTTTCACCAGCAATCAGCCCCAGCATTTT. The full variable domain, rest sourced from reference TRBV28 and TRBJ1-5, is DVKVTQSSRYLVKRTGEKVFLECVQDMDHENMFWYRQDPGLGLRLIYFSYDVKMKEKGDIPEGYSVSREKKERFSLILESASTNQTSMYLCASSFTSNQPQHFGDGTRLSIL.

J is TRBJ1-1 and V is TRBV5-1; 7 bases are shared with TRBD1. Losses at the gene ends were 2 bases for V and 4 bases for J; bases not matched to a gene: 5. The CDR3 has 14 residues. Per the germline V gene, CDR1 is SGHRS and CDR2 is YFSETQ. Written as DNA, the CDR3 is TGCGCCAGCAGCTTATTTTACAGGGGCACTGAAGCTTTCTTT. It translates to CASSLFYRGTEAFF.